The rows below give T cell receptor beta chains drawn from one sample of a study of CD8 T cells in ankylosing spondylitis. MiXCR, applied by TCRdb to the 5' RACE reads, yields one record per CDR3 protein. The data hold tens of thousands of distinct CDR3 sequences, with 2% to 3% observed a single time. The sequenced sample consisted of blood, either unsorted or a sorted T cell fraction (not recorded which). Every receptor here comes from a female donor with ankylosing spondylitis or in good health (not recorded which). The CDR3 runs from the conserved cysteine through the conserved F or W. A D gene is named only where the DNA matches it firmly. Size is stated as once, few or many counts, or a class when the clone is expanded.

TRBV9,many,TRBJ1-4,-,TGTGCCAGCAGCCCTCATGACCCTGCAACTAATGAAAAACTGTTTTTT,CASSPHDPATNEKLFF
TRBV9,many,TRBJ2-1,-,TGTGCCAGCAGCCTCACCCCCGGGATATATAACAATGAGCAGTTCTTC,CASSLTPGIYNNEQFF
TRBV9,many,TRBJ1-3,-,TGTGCCAGCAGCTTGGACAGTTTTGGCAACACCATATATTTT,CASSLDSFGNTIYF
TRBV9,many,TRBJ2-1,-,TGTGCCAGCAGCGGGGGAAGCTTTGGTAATGAGCAGTTCTTC,CASSGGSFGNEQFF
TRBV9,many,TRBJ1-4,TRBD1,TGTGCCAGCAGCCCACGGTTAGGGACAGGGGGAGGTGAAAAACTGTTTTTT,CASSPRLGTGGGEKLFF
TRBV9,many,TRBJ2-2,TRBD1,TGTGCCAGCAGCGGAGTTGACAGGGGTGATCGTACCGGGGAGCTGTTTTTT,CASSGVDRGDRTGELFF
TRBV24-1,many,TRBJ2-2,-,TGTGCCACCAGTCTTGCGAACACCGGGGAGCTGTTTTTT,CATSLANTGELFF
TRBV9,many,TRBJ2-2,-,TGTGCCAGCAGCGAGCAAAACGCCGGGGAGCTGTTTTTT,CASSEQNAGELFF
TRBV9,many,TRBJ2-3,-,TGTGCCAGCAGCGTAAGGGACGGACGCACAGATACGCAGTATTTT,CASSVRDGRTDTQYF
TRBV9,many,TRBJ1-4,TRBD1,TGTGCCAGCAGCGGATCGGGACAGGGGAATGAAAAACTGTTTTTT,CASSGSGQGNEKLFF
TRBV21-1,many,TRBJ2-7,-,TGTGCCAGCAGTCCCAGGGCGGGTGGCGAGCAGTACTTC,CASSPRAGGEQYF
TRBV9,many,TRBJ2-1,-,TGTGCCAGCAGCGTAGAACTGGGCAATGAGCAGTTCTTC,CASSVELGNEQFF
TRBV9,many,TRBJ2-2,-,TGTGCCAGCAGCGTAGGTGCATCGCCGAACACCGGGGAGCTGTTTTTT,CASSVGASPNTGELFF
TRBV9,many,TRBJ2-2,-,TGTGCCAGCACAGTCGGGGGGCAAAACACCGGGGAGCTGTTTTTT,CASTVGGQNTGELFF
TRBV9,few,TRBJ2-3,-,TGTGCCAGCAGCGTTAGCCCGGGACCCTGGTCAGATACGCAGTATTTT,CASSVSPGPWSDTQYF
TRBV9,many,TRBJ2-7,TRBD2,TGTGCCAGCAGCGTAGGGAGCGGGAGCTACTACGAGCAGTACTTC,CASSVGSGSYYEQYF
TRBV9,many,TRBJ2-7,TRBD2,TGTGCCAGCAGCGCCGGACTAGAGGTGTCCGAGCAGTACTTC,CASSAGLEVSEQYF
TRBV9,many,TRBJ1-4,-,TGTGCCAGCAGCGTATCTACAGGGATAAAAAATGAAAAACTGTTTTTT,CASSVSTGIKNEKLFF
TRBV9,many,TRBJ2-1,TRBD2,TGTGCCAGCAGCGTAGGGGGGGGATTTGGCGATGAGCAGTTCTTC,CASSVGGGFGDEQFF
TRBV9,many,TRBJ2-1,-,TGTGCCAGCAGCCCGTCCCCTGGCGCCAGGCAGTTCTTC,CASSPSPGARQFF
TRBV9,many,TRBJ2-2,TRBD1,TGTGCCAGCAGCGTCCTTCCCGGGACAGGGAACACCGGGGAGCTGTTTTTT,CASSVLPGTGNTGELFF
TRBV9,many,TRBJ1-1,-,TGTGCCAGCACGAGGACACCTATGGGGACTGAAGCTTTCTTT,CASTRTPMGTEAFF
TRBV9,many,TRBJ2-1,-,TGTGCCAGCAGCGTAGGGATAGCGGATGCAGGAGAGCAGTTCTTC,CASSVGIADAGEQFF
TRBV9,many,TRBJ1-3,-,TGTGCCAGCAGCGCCATTCCCGGGGACGGGGGGAGTGGAAACACCATATATTTT,CASSAIPGDGGSGNTIYF
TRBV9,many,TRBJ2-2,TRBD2,TGTGCCAGCAGCGTGAGGACTAGCGGGGTTAACACCGGGGAGCTGTTTTTT,CASSVRTSGVNTGELFF
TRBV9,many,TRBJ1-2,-,TGTGCCAGCAGCGTAGGAAGAACAGATGGCTACACCTTC,CASSVGRTDGYTF
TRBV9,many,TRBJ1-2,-,TGTGCCAGCAGCGGTCGGCAGGTTGCCAACGCTAACTATGGCTACACCTTC,CASSGRQVANANYGYTF
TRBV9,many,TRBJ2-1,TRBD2,TGTGCCAGCAGTCCCCTCTCGGGGGGGCCGGAGCAGTTCTTC,CASSPLSGGPEQFF
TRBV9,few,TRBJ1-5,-,TGTGCCAGCAGCACTACCGGGTCGGGGCCCCAGCATTTT,CASSTTGSGPQHF
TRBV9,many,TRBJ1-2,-,TGTGCCAGCAGCCCTAGTAGCTACAGGGCTAGCTACACCTTC,CASSPSSYRASYTF
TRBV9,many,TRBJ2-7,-,TGTGCCAGCAGCGTGGACGGAGGGGGCGAGCAGTACTTC,CASSVDGGGEQYF
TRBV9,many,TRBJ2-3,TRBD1,TGTGCCAGCAGCGTAGAAGGGACAGGGCGTTCAGATACGCAGTATTTT,CASSVEGTGRSDTQYF
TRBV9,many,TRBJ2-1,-,TGTGCCAGCAGCGTCGCGGGCACCGTTTACAATGAGCAGTTCTTC,CASSVAGTVYNEQFF
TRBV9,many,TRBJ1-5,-,TGTGCCAGCAGCGTGGGATCGAATCAGCCCCAGCATTTT,CASSVGSNQPQHF